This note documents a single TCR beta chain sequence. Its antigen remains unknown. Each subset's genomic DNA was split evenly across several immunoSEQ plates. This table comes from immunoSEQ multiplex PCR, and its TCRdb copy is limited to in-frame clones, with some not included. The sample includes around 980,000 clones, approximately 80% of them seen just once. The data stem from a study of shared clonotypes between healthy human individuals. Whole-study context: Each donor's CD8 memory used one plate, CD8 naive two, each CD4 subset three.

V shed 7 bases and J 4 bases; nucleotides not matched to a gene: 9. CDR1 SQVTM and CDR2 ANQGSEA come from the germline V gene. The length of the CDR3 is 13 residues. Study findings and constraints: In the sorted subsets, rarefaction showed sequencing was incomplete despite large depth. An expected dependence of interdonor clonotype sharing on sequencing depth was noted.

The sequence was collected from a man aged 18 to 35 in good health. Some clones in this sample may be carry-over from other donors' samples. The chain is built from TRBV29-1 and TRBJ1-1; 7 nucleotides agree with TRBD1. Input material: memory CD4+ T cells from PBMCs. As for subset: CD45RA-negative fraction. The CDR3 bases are TGCAGCGCCCAGGGGGGGTTGAGCACTGAAGCTTTCTTT. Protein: CSAQGGLSTEAFF.